This is a list of T cell receptor beta chains from one sample in a study of blood T cell repertoires in COVID-19. Only in-frame clones appear in the TCRdb table, and some are missing; sequencing was by immunoSEQ multiplex PCR. The sample holds about 13,000 clones, around 87% seen once. Sequencing was performed on peripheral blood. Every receptor here comes from a human donor with active COVID-19. The donor label of this sample is uncertain. Both conserved end residues are part of each CDR3. A D gene is named only where the DNA matches it firmly. Only some rows state a clone size, as once, few, many or a class for expanded clones.

v_gene	abundance	d_gene	j_gene	CDR3nt	CDR3aa
TRBV5-4	-	-	TRBJ2-1	TGTGCCAGCAGCTTGGATCAGGGTGGGAATGAGCAGTTCTTC	CASSLDQGGNEQFF
TRBV5-1	-	TRBD1	TRBJ2-1	TGCGCCAGCAGCTTGAGTACAGGGACAGGAAACAATGAGCAGTTCTTC	CASSLSTGTGNNEQFF
TRBV19	-	-	TRBJ2-3	TGTGCCAGTATCGGACAGCTCACAGATACGCAGTATTTT	CASIGQLTDTQYF
TRBV7-2	-	-	TRBJ2-3	TGTGCCAGCAGCCAGAACACAGATACGCAGTATTTT	CASSQNTDTQYF
TRBV28	-	TRBD1	TRBJ1-5	TGTGCCAGCAAACAGGGGTTGGGCAATCAGCCCCAGCATTTT	CASKQGLGNQPQHF
TRBV24-1	-	TRBD1	TRBJ2-3	TGTGCCACCAGTGATTCCGGGACAGGGTCGAGAGGTACGCAGTATTTT	CATSDSGTGSRGTQYF
TRBV11-2	-	TRBD1	TRBJ2-6	TGTGCCAGCAGCTTAGAGGCGGACAGGAGGAGCTCTGGGGCCAACGTCCTGACTTTC	CASSLEADRRSSGANVLTF
TRBV15	-	-	TRBJ1-5	TGTGCCACCAGCAGAGAGTCAAACACAGGGTCGGGCAATCAGCCCCAGCATTTT	CATSRESNTGSGNQPQHF
TRBV5-4	-	-	TRBJ1-1	TGTGCCAGCAGCTTTGGAGGGGGGAGGGCGAGGGCCACTGAAGCTTTCTTT	CASSFGGGRARATEAFF
TRBV25-1	-	-	TRBJ2-5	TGTGCCAGCAGTGAAGGGAGCCCCCCCGGGACCCAGTACTTC	CASSEGSPPGTQYF
TRBV27	once	TRBD1	TRBJ2-5	TGTGCCAGCAGTTTATCGATGGGGACAGGGGAAGAGACCCAGTACTTC	CASSLSMGTGEETQYF
TRBV3-1/TRBV3-2	-	-	TRBJ1-3	TGTGCCAGCAGCCGCGGGACGCTCGACTCTGGAAACACCATATATTTT	CASSRGTLDSGNTIYF
TRBV3-1/TRBV3-2	-	-	TRBJ1-1	TGTGCCAGCAGCCAAGGGGCAGGGTTTACTGCTTTCTTT	CASSQGAGFTAFF
TRBV29-1	-	TRBD1	TRBJ2-1	TGCAGCGTTCGTGACAGGGGTTTCGACAATGAGCAGTTCTTC	CSVRDRGFDNEQFF
TRBV7-3	-	TRBD2	TRBJ2-4	TGTGCCAGCAGCTTACTAGGTTCAAGGCTAGCGGGGAATCTAGCCAAAAACATTCAGTACTTC	CASSLLGSRLAGNLAKNIQYF
TRBV5-1	-	TRBD1	TRBJ2-5	TGCGCCAGCAGCTTGGAGTTCTCGAGGACAGGGTGGGGGGCCCAGTACTTC	CASSLEFSRTGWGAQYF
TRBV7-9	-	TRBD1	TRBJ2-1	TGTGCCAGCATCTACGGACAGGGGGCCTACAATGAGCAGTTCTTC	CASIYGQGAYNEQFF
TRBV28	-	-	TRBJ2-7	TGTGCCAGCAGTTTCGACCGCAGGGGCTACGAGCAGTACTTC	CASSFDRRGYEQYF
TRBV6-2/TRBV6-3	-	-	TRBJ1-4	TGTGCCAGCAGTCGTTCCAGGATGGGTCTCGGTGAAAAACTGTTTTTT	CASSRSRMGLGEKLFF
TRBV19	-	-	TRBJ2-1	TGTGCCAGTAGTATAGCTGGGGGGGGGCTCGGCAATGAGCAGTTCTTC	CASSIAGGGLGNEQFF
TRBV7-2	-	TRBD1	TRBJ1-2	TGTGCCAGCAGCCCGGACAGGGGAGGGTATGGCTACACCTTC	CASSPDRGGYGYTF
TRBV4-1	-	TRBD2	TRBJ2-7	TGCGCCAGCAGCCCCTCCGGGACTAGTTCCAACTACGAGCAGTACTTC	CASSPSGTSSNYEQYF
TRBV6-5	-	-	TRBJ2-1	TGTGCCAGCAGTCGTACAGGGACCCCATACAATGAGCAGTTCTTC	CASSRTGTPYNEQFF
TRBV18	-	TRBD1	TRBJ2-7	TGTGCCAGCTCACCTGGACAGGGACTCTCGCTCTCCTACGAGCAGTACTTC	CASSPGQGLSLSYEQYF